Listed below are T cell receptor beta chains from one sample, sequenced in a study of blood T cells in healthy people across ages. TCRdb independently ran MiXCR on the 5' RACE reads; one entry per CDR3 protein. The table lists 760,000 or so distinct CDR3 sequences, roughly 25% of them singletons. These same records also appear under a second study, on T cells of mothers and their children.

The sample consisted of blood. These receptors originate from a boy aged 5-17 years in good health. CDR3s include the opening cysteine and the closing phenylalanine or tryptophan. The D gene is left open where the match is weak. Not every row has a clone size; where given, it reads once, few, many or a size class.

v_call	j_call	clone_size	d_call	cdr3_aa	cdr3_nt
TRBV7-8	TRBJ2-7	many	-	CASSPDGSYEQYF	TGTGCCAGCAGCCCCGACGGCTCCTACGAGCAGTACTTC
TRBV7-9	TRBJ1-2	-	-	CASSLAGDGDYGYTF	TGTGCCAGCAGCTTAGCGGGGGACGGTGACTATGGCTACACCTTC
TRBV14	TRBJ2-1	few	TRBD2	CASSPRTRFDEQFF	TGTGCCAGCAGCCCACGGACTAGGTTCGATGAGCAGTTCTTC
TRBV11-2	TRBJ2-5	-	TRBD2	CASSLRGTREQETQYF	TGTGCCAGCAGCTTACGCGGGACTAGGGAGCAAGAGACCCAGTACTTC
TRBV12-3/TRBV12-4	TRBJ2-1	-	-	CASSERSGRSYNEQFF	TGTGCCAGCTCCGAACGCTCGGGTCGCTCCTACAATGAGCAGTTCTTC
TRBV14	TRBJ2-1	once	TRBD1	CASSADRGLYNEQFF	TGTGCCAGCAGCGCGGACAGGGGCTTATACAATGAGCAGTTCTTC
TRBV3-1	TRBJ2-7	few	TRBD2	CASSPGKVAGVREQYF	TGTGCCAGCAGCCCCGGGAAGGTAGCGGGAGTTAGAGAGCAGTACTTC
TRBV5-4	TRBJ2-3	-	TRBD2	CASSAGTSGGADTQYF	TGTGCCAGCAGCGCTGGGACTAGCGGGGGGGCGGATACGCAGTATTTT
TRBV4-1	TRBJ2-7	-	TRBD2	CASSQESRLAGAHEQYF	TGCGCCAGCAGCCAAGAATCAAGGCTAGCGGGAGCCCACGAGCAGTACTTC
TRBV5-1	TRBJ2-1	-	-	CASSLWGASVSSYNEQFF	TGCGCCAGCAGCTTGTGGGGGGCTAGCGTGAGCTCCTACAATGAGCAGTTCTTC
TRBV7-2	TRBJ1-3	few	-	CASSLGPGNTIYF	TGTGCCAGCAGCTTGGGCCCTGGAAACACCATATATTTT
TRBV28	TRBJ2-7	-	-	CASSLPGQYEQYF	TGTGCCAGCAGTTTGCCTGGACAGTACGAGCAGTACTTC
TRBV11-3	TRBJ1-1	-	-	CASSLGQVPEAFF	TGTGCCAGCAGCTTAGGACAGGTTCCTGAAGCTTTCTTT
TRBV24-1	TRBJ2-5	-	-	CATSPRQSQETQYF	TGTGCCACCAGCCCACGACAATCCCAAGAGACCCAGTACTTC
TRBV4-1	TRBJ2-1	few	TRBD2	CASRAAGVNEQFF	TGCGCCAGTAGGGCAGCGGGAGTCAATGAGCAGTTCTTC
TRBV12-3/TRBV12-4	TRBJ2-1	-	TRBD2	CASSRAGAGGNEQFF	TGTGCCAGCAGTCGGGCTGGGGCGGGGGGAAATGAGCAGTTCTTC
TRBV20-1	TRBJ2-7	few	TRBD2	CSAGLAGGSEQYF	TGCAGTGCGGGACTAGCGGGAGGAAGTGAGCAGTACTTC
TRBV10-3	TRBJ2-5	-	-	CAIAGGQTSGETQYF	TGTGCCATCGCCGGGGGGCAGACGTCTGGGGAGACCCAGTACTTC
TRBV9	TRBJ2-7	-	TRBD2	CASSVAPSGRDFSYEQYF	TGTGCCAGCAGCGTAGCACCTAGCGGGAGGGACTTCTCCTACGAGCAGTACTTC
TRBV5-1	TRBJ2-7	few	-	CASSVGGHYEQYF	TGCGCCAGCAGCGTCGGCGGTCACTACGAGCAGTACTTC
TRBV28	TRBJ2-5	-	TRBD1	CASSSDRGLQETQYF	TGTGCCAGCAGTTCTGACAGGGGGCTGCAAGAGACCCAGTACTTC
TRBV7-2	TRBJ2-5	-	TRBD2	CASTQRLAGKETQYF	TGTGCCAGCACCCAGAGACTAGCGGGAAAAGAGACCCAGTACTTC
TRBV20-1	TRBJ2-7	few	-	CSARETVSYEQYF	TGCAGTGCTAGAGAGACGGTGAGCTACGAGCAGTACTTC
TRBV5-1	TRBJ2-2	once	-	CASSLELARGELFF	TGCGCCAGCAGCTTGGAGCTAGCGCGCGGGGAGCTGTTTTTT
TRBV7-2	TRBJ2-7	few	TRBD1	CASRHPGQGGYEQYF	TGTGCCAGCAGGCACCCGGGACAGGGAGGCTACGAGCAGTACTTC
TRBV11-1	TRBJ2-3	-	TRBD2	CASSHIGMRLAGGRSTDTQYF	TGTGCCAGCAGCCACATTGGGATGAGGCTAGCGGGGGGTCGTAGCACAGATACGCAGTATTTT
TRBV6-6	TRBJ1-1	-	-	CASIAAGTKAFF	TGTGCCAGCATCGCCGCCGGGACTAAAGCTTTCTTT
TRBV20-1	TRBJ2-3	few	TRBD1	CSASGDRGFTDTQYF	TGCAGTGCTAGTGGTGACAGGGGTTTCACAGATACGCAGTATTTT
TRBV15	TRBJ2-3	-	TRBD2	CATSSELAGGHAQYF	TGTGCCACCAGCAGTGAGCTAGCGGGGGGGCATGCGCAGTATTTT
TRBV7-9	TRBJ2-1	few	-	CASSLALAPSYNEQFF	TGTGCCAGCAGCTTAGCTCTGGCGCCTTCCTACAATGAGCAGTTCTTC
TRBV7-9	TRBJ2-1	few	TRBD1	CASQAPGGPEQFF	TGTGCCAGCCAAGCGCCAGGGGGCCCTGAGCAGTTCTTC
TRBV3-1	TRBJ2-3	few	-	CASSQLEDTQYF	TGTGCCAGCAGCCAACTGGAGGATACGCAGTATTTT
TRBV5-5	TRBJ1-4	-	-	CASSLNGGQGSEKLFF	TGTGCCAGCAGCTTGAACGGGGGGCAGGGTTCTGAAAAACTGTTTTTT
TRBV19	TRBJ2-4	-	TRBD1	CASSAPRDRGPLAKNIQYF	TGTGCCAGTAGTGCACCCCGGGACAGGGGCCCACTAGCCAAAAACATTCAGTACTTC
TRBV25-1	TRBJ1-4	few	-	CASSGGMREKLFF	TGTGCCAGCAGTGGCGGGATGCGGGAAAAACTGTTTTTT
TRBV20-1	TRBJ1-3	-	-	CSARDTQDPLGITIYF	TGCAGTGCTAGAGATACGCAGGACCCCCTTGGAATCACCATATATTTT
TRBV5-5	TRBJ2-5	many	-	CASSFSFETQYF	TGTGCCAGCAGCTTTTCCTTCGAGACCCAGTACTTC
TRBV12-5	TRBJ2-7	few	-	CASGQGNSYEQYF	TGTGCTAGTGGTCAGGGTAACAGCTACGAGCAGTACTTC
TRBV3-1	TRBJ1-6	-	TRBD1	CASSQTQGVYNSPLHF	TGTGCCAGCAGCCAGACCCAGGGGGTCTATAATTCACCCCTCCACTTT
TRBV5-1	TRBJ2-7	-	-	CASSLVGDTLLEQYF	TGCGCCAGCAGCTTGGTCGGGGACACCTTGCTCGAGCAGTACTTC
TRBV3-1	TRBJ2-7	-	-	CASSQDVGGLPYEQYF	TGTGCCAGCAGCCAAGATGTTGGGGGCCTACCCTACGAGCAGTACTTC
TRBV18	TRBJ1-1	-	-	CASSPGPGAFF	TGTGCCAGCTCCCCCGGCCCCGGGGCTTTCTTT
TRBV4-3	TRBJ2-7	few	TRBD2	CASSQETAGGIHYEQYF	TGCGCCAGCAGCCAAGAAACAGCGGGGGGGATCCACTACGAGCAGTACTTC
TRBV23-1	TRBJ2-7	-	-	CASSQGSPDSTYEQYF	TGCGCCAGCAGTCAGGGGAGCCCGGACAGCACCTACGAGCAGTACTTC
TRBV7-2	TRBJ1-2	few	-	CASSSDKGYGYTF	TGTGCCAGCAGCTCGGACAAGGGCTATGGCTACACCTTC
TRBV12-3/TRBV12-4	TRBJ2-7	few	-	CASSLSRVQYF	TGTGCCAGCAGTTTAAGCAGGGTGCAGTACTTC
TRBV5-6	TRBJ2-1	few	TRBD2	CASSLGATGLGDEQFF	TGTGCCAGCAGCTTGGGGGCAACCGGACTAGGCGATGAGCAGTTCTTC
TRBV28	TRBJ2-7	-	-	CASAGRITYEQYF	TGTGCCAGCGCTGGGCGCATCACCTACGAGCAGTACTTC
TRBV6-2/TRBV6-3	TRBJ2-1	few	-	CASRPTGTNEQFF	TGTGCCAGCAGACCCACAGGGACCAATGAGCAGTTCTTC
TRBV12-3/TRBV12-4	TRBJ2-7	few	-	CASKRTGTRGHEQYF	TGTGCCAGCAAAAGAACCGGGACTCGGGGGCACGAGCAGTACTTC
TRBV7-2	TRBJ1-2	-	-	CASSSQGKYYGYTF	TGTGCCAGCAGCTCGCAAGGGAAATACTATGGCTACACCTTC
TRBV21-1	TRBJ2-6	few	-	CATSIGSGANVLTF	TGTGCCACCAGCATAGGCTCTGGGGCCAACGTCCTGACTTTC
TRBV5-6	TRBJ2-1	few	TRBD1	CASSKRQGHYNEQFF	TGTGCCAGCAGCAAGAGACAGGGACACTACAATGAGCAGTTCTTC
TRBV5-1	TRBJ2-3	few	TRBD2	CASSKLAGGSRDTQYF	TGCGCCAGCAGCAAACTAGCGGGAGGGTCTCGTGATACGCAGTATTTT
TRBV21-1	TRBJ2-1	-	-	CASSRIRAPRNEQFF	TGTGCCAGCAGCAGGATTCGGGCCCCTCGCAATGAGCAGTTCTTC
TRBV7-3	TRBJ2-5	-	TRBD1	CASSSTGTAGETQYF	TGTGCCAGCAGCTCAACCGGGACAGCAGGAGAGACCCAGTACTTC
TRBV20-1	TRBJ2-7	few	-	CSATDRRGYEQYF	TGCAGTGCTACCGACAGGAGGGGCTACGAGCAGTACTTC